This T cell receptor (beta chain) was retrieved from a study of shared clonotypes between healthy human individuals. Study results and limitations: On the whole, naive subsets had larger estimated richness than memory subsets had. Apart from blood, nothing was sampled; tissue repertoires likely differ.

A split of CD4+ cells into CD45RA+ naive and CD45RA-negative memory subsets was performed. A word on this clone: What it binds is unknown.

V was trimmed by 6 bases and J by 3 bases, leaving 12 bases between them. The CDR3 consists of 13 residues. Germline V gene sequence: CDR1 SNHLY, CDR2 FYNNEI. The data were produced by immunoSEQ multiplex PCR, yet TCRdb's version contains in-frame clones alone and is incomplete. The sample has approximately 1.5 million clones; 95% to 99% are singletons. Specimen: naive CD4+ T cells sorted from blood. The subset is: CD45RA+ positively selected. The clonotype comes from a young man in good health. The rearrangement joins TRBV2 to TRBJ2-7; weak D call: TRBD2 (6 bases). The CDR3 coding sequence is TGTGCCAGCAGCCCGGGACTTATCTACGAGCAGTACTTC. Amino acids: CASSPGLIYEQYF.